This T cell receptor beta chain was sequenced during a study of read filtering for tumor transcriptome and immune sequencing. Background on the study: Mean patient age was roughly 72 years, range about 47 to 85; 16 to 20 male, around 14 female. By R-ISS, stages I, II and III held about 8, 16 and 7 patients. IR-seq gave about 3.5 to 10.27 million TCR reads per sample; RNA-seq gave about 75 to 1,300. Findings and caveats of the study: Single-read clonotypes: 80% to 90% of IR-seq clonotypes (around 3.5% of reads), 60% to 75% of RNA-seq clonotypes (around 45% of reads).

From roughly 390 ng of RNA, a library with molecular barcoded alpha/delta and beta/gamma adaptors was made. TCRdb reprocessed the reads with MiXCR, giving one entry per CDR3 protein. This table holds roughly 38,000 distinct CDR3 sequences, 13% found once. The CDR3 runs 15 residues. Trimming pared 5 bases from V and 4 bases from J, leaving 15 bases between. This clonotype showed up many times. Its matching antigen is unknown. The source of this sequence is a donor aged 40 or older with multiple myeloma. This chain links TRBV12-3 or TRBV12-4 with TRBJ2-1; D possibly uses TRBD1 or TRBD2 (5 bases each). The material sequenced was a population of CD138-negative cells sorted from bone marrow. Here the CDR3 DNA reads TGTGCCAGCAGTCGGGCAGGGACCCCATACAATGAGCAGTTCTTC. Its protein product is CASSRAGTPYNEQFF.